This entry features one T cell receptor (beta chain) sequence. What it recognizes is unknown. These data come from a study of cytomegalovirus exposure and HLA in healthy donors. Study-level background: About 79% of roughly 400 genotyped donors fell in the Caucasian-associated ancestry cluster. Broader study findings: Later analysis revealed greater clonal expansion in HLA-associated TCR beta chains than in equally common others. According to a later analysis, most TCR beta chains associated with CMV appeared HLA-restricted.

There were likely unrecorded immune exposures, though donors were nominally healthy when sampled. Primers for the PCR totalled 60 Vbeta and 13 Jbeta. Libraries were prepared by immunoSEQ multiplex PCR; TCRdb keeps only in-frame clonotypes and omits some of them. The sample has roughly 71,000 clones; about 74% are singletons. From germline, CDR1 is MNHNS and CDR2 SASEGT. V lost 5 bases to trimming and J lost 5 bases, with 18 bases between them. The CDR3 is made up of 15 amino acids. What was sequenced was PBMCs. The chain uses TRBV6-1 and TRBJ2-5; D not certain. This TCR was recovered from a human donor in good health. In nucleotides, the CDR3 is TGTGCCAGCAGTCCTCCCCGCGTTTACGGGGAGACCCAGTACTTC. Its protein product is CASSPPRVYGETQYF.